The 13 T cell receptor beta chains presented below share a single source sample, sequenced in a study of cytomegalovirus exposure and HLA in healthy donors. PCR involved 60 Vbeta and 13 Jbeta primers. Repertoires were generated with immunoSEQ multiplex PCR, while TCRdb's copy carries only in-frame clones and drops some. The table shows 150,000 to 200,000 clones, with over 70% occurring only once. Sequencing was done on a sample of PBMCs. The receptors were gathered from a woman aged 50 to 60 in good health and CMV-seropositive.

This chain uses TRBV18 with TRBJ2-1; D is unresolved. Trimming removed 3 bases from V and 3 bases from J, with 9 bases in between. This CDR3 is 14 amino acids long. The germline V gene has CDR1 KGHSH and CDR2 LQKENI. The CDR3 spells CASSPEQNYNEQFF. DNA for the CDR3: TGTGCCAGCTCACCGGAACAGAACTACAATGAGCAGTTCTTC.

CDR3: CASSLSRGGVYEQYF. The CDR3 DNA follows: TGTGCCAGCAGCTTATCTCGGGGGGGCGTGTACGAGCAGTACTTC. The rearrangement uses TRBV7-2 and TRBJ2-7; 8 bases match TRBD2. This CDR3 is 15 amino acids long. With V trimmed by 2 bases and J by 4 bases, 7 bases remained unmatched. CDR1 is SGHTA and CDR2 is FQGNSA in the germline V gene.

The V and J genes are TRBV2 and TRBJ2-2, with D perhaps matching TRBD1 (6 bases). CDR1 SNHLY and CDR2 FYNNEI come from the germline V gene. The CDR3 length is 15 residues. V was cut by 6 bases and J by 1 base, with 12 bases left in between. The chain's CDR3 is CASRSGTMNTGELFF. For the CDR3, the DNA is TGTGCCAGCAGATCCGGGACAATGAACACCGGGGAGCTGTTTTTT.

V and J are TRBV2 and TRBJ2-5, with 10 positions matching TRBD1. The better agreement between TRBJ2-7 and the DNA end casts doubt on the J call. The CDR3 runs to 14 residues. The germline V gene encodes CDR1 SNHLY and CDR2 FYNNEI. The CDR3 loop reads CASGRQGATYEQYF. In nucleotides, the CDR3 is TGTGCCAGCGGTCGACAGGGGGCAACCTACGAGCAGTACTTC.

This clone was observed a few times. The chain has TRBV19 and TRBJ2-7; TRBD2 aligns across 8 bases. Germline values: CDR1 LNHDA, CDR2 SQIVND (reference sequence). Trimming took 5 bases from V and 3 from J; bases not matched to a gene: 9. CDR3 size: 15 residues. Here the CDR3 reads CASSPLPGLGYEQYF. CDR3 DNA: TGTGCCAGTAGTCCCCTTCCGGGACTAGGCTACGAGCAGTACTTC.

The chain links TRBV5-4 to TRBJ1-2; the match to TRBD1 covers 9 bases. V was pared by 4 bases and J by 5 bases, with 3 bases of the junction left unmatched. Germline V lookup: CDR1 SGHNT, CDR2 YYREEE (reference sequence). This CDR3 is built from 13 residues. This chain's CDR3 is CASSPGQGYGYTF. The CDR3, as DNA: TGTGCCAGCAGCCCGGGACAGGGTTATGGCTACACCTTC.

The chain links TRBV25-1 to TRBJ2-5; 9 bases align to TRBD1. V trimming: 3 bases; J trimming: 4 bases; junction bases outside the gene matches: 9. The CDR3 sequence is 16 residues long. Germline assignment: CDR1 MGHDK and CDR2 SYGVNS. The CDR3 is CASSDPGQGLGETQYF. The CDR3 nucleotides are TGTGCCAGCAGTGACCCGGGACAGGGATTGGGAGAGACCCAGTACTTC.

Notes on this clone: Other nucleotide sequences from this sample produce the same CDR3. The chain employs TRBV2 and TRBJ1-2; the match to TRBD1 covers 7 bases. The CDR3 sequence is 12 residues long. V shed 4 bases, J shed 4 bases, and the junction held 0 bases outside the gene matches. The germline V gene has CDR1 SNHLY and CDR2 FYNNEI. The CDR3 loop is CASSGQGYGYTF. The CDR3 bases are TGTGCCAGCAGTGGACAGGGCTATGGCTACACCTTC.

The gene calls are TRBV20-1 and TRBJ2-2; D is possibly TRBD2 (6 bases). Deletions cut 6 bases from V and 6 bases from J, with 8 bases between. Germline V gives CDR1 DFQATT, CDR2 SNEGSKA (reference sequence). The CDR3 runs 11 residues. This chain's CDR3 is CSAREAGELFF. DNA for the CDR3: TGCAGTGCCAGGGAGGCCGGGGAGCTGTTTTTT.

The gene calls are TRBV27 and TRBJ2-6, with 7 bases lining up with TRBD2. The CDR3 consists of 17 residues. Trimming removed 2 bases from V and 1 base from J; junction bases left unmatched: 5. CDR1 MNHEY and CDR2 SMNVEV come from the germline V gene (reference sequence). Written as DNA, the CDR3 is TGTGCCAGCAGTTTAATTGCGGGGGTATCTGGGGCCAACGTCCTGACTTTC. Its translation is CASSLIAGVSGANVLTF.

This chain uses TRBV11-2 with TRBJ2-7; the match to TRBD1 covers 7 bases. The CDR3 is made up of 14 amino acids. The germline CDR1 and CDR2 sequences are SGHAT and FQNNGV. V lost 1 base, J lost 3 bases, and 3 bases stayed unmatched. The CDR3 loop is CASSLASGGYEQYF. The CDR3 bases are TGTGCCAGCAGCTTAGCGTCAGGGGGCTACGAGCAGTACTTC.

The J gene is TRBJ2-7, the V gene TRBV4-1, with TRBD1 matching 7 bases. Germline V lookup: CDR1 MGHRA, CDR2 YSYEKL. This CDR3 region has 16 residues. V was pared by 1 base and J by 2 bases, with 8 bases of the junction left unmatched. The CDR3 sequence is CASSQGSDRVTYEQYF. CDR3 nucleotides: TGCGCCAGCAGCCAAGGTTCTGACAGGGTGACCTACGAGCAGTACTTC.

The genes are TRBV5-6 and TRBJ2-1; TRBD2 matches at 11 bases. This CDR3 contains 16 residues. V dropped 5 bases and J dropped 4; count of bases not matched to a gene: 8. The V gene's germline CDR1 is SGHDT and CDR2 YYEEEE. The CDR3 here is CASSFTSGGLYNEQFF. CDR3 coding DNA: TGTGCCAGCAGTTTTACTAGCGGGGGTTTATACAATGAGCAGTTCTTC.